This T cell receptor (beta chain) appears in the sequencing data of a study of Ad26.COV2.S vaccination and SARS-CoV-2 variants. The study's findings and limits: Vaccine recipients and placebo recipients showed similar non-spike TCR breadth.

To note about this clone: The antigen remains undetermined.

Clones were read by immunoSEQ multiplex PCR, and TCRdb kept only the in-frame ones, dropping some. The table records 200,000 to 300,000 clones, more than 75% of them present only once. Noted treatment: 15 to 20 received Ad26.COV2.S at low or high dose, single or two shots; 5 received placebo; per-sample allocation not given. Collection of the samples took place on day 63 after the first injection of vaccine or placebo. The receptor comes from a person between 18 and 65 years old who received the Ad26.COV2.S COVID-19 vaccine or a placebo. Sequences were derived from peripheral blood, sampled in a trial of Ad26.COV2.S vaccine versus placebo.

The CDR3 nucleotides read TGTGCCAGCATCCAGGGACAGGTTCGAGACGGCTACACCTTC. Encoded protein: CASIQGQVRDGYTF. The J gene is TRBJ1-2, the V gene TRBV28; 8 positions agree with TRBD1. The CDR3 covers 14 residues. V shed 7 bases, J shed 8 bases, and the junction held 12 bases outside the gene matches. Germline V gene sequence: CDR1 MDHEN, CDR2 SYDVKM.